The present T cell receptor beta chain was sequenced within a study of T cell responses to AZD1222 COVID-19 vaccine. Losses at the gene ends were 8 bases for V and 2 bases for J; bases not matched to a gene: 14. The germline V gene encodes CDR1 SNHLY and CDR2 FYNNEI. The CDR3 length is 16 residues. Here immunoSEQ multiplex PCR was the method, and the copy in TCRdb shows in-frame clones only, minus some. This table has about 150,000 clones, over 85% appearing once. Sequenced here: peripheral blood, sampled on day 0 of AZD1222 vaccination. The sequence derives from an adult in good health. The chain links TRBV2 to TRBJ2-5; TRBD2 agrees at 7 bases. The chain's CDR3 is CASSLGGSAAQETQYF. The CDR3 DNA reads TGTGCCAGCTCCCTGGGGGGGTCCGCGGCGCAAGAGACCCAGTACTTC.